Below are 20 T cell receptor beta chains sequenced from a single sample in a study of PD-1 blockade in classical Hodgkin lymphoma. Clones were sequenced by immunoSEQ multiplex PCR, and TCRdb holds only the in-frame ones, with some missing. The sample gives about 40,000 clones, over 80% of which show up once; approximately 10% is in the top ten. All the patients suffered relapse after autologous stem cell transplantation, and brentuximab vedotin exposure differed. This sample comprised peripheral blood mononuclear cells (PBMCs), obtained at baseline. Source of these receptors: a human donor with classical Hodgkin lymphoma.

The chain uses TRBV7-9 and TRBJ2-7; D is unclear. The CDR3 totals 14 residues. V was trimmed by 3 bases and J by 6 bases, leaving 15 bases between them. CDR1 is SEHNR, CDR2 FQNEAQ, per germline (reference sequence). The CDR3 loop reads CASSFATDFSEQYF. The CDR3 nucleotides are TGTGCCAGCAGCTTTGCGACTGATTTCTCCGAGCAGTACTTC. Combining the CDR3 with reference TRBV7-9 and TRBJ2-7 gives the whole variable domain DTGVSQNPRHKITKRGQNVTFRCDPISEHNRLYWYRQTLGQGPEFLTYFQNEAQLEKSRLLSDRFSAERPKGSFSTLEIQRTEQGDSAMYLCASSFATDFSEQYFGPGTRLTVT.

The rearrangement joins TRBV10-3 to TRBJ1-4; D gene uncertain. This CDR3 is 13 amino acids long. CDR1 ENHRY and CDR2 SYGVKD come from the germline V gene. V lost 3 bases and J lost 2, with 4 bases in between. CDR3 residues: CAISDRTNEKLFF. The DNA for the CDR3 is TGTGCCATCAGTGATCGGACTAATGAAAAACTGTTTTTT.

This chain links TRBV18 with TRBJ2-1; the D is unclear. The CDR3 spans 13 residues. The germline gives CDR1 KGHSH, CDR2 LQKENI. The V end lost 6 bases, the J end lost 10 bases, and 16 bases lay between the germline ends. The CDR3 protein is CASSKAGAWEQFF. The CDR3 nucleotides read TGTGCCAGCTCCAAGGCTGGAGCATGGGAGCAGTTCTTC.

The V call is TRBV6-5, the J call TRBJ2-7, with a weak D call TRBD1 (5 bases). Germline CDR1 and CDR2: MNHEY and SVGAGI. This CDR3 has 14 residues. V lost 6 bases and J 4 bases, leaving 16 bases between the germline ends. The CDR3: CASSPPQGRYEQYF. The CDR3 bases are TGTGCCAGCAGCCCCCCGCAGGGAAGATACGAGCAGTACTTC.

The genes are TRBV7-9 and TRBJ2-3, with a tentative D call TRBD2 (5 bases). There are 14 residues in the CDR3. Germline CDR1 and CDR2: SEHNR and FQNEAQ (reference sequence). Trimming removed 1 base from V and 1 base from J, with 6 bases in between. The CDR3 nucleotides read TGTGCCAGCAGCTTAGGTAGCGGCACAGATACGCAGTATTTT. Translating it yields CASSLGSGTDTQYF.

V gene TRBV6-6 combines with J gene TRBJ1-1; D remains ambiguous. The germline V gene has CDR1 MNHNY and CDR2 SVGAGI (reference sequence). This CDR3 has 14 residues. V gave up 3 bases and J gave up 1 base, with 9 bases separating them. Here the CDR3 reads CASSYDGQNTEAFF. Written as DNA, the CDR3 is TGTGCCAGCAGTTATGACGGTCAGAACACTGAAGCTTTCTTT.

The chain combines TRBV5-1 with TRBJ1-2; D might be TRBD1 (5 bases). The V end was cut by 0 bases, the J end by 0 bases, with 9 bases between. CDR3 length: 15 amino acids. Germline V gene sequence: CDR1 SGHRS, CDR2 YFSETQ. CDR3 region: CASSLARVANYGYTF. The CDR3 DNA sequence: TGCGCCAGCAGCTTGGCCAGGGTCGCTAACTATGGCTACACCTTC. Supplemented by reference TRBV5-1 and TRBJ1-2, the full variable domain reads KAGVTQTPRYLIKTRGQQVTLSCSPISGHRSVSWYQQTPGQGLQFLFEYFSETQRNKGNFPGRFSGRQFSNSRSEMNVSTLELGDSALYLCASSLARVANYGYTFGSGTRLTVV.

The chain is built from TRBV5-4 and TRBJ2-7; D is undetermined. The V end lost 5 bases, the J end lost 3 bases, and 9 bases lay between the germline ends. CDR3 size: 12 residues. CDR1 is SGHNT, CDR2 YYREEE, per germline (reference sequence). CDR3 protein: CASSSLVYEQYF. CDR3 coding DNA: TGTGCCAGCAGTTCCCTCGTCTACGAGCAGTACTTC. Based on the CDR3 plus reference TRBV5-4 and TRBJ2-7, the full variable domain is ETGVTQSPTHLIKTRGQQVTLRCSSQSGHNTVSWYQQALGQGPQFIFQYYREEENGRGNFPPRFSGLQFPNYSSELNVNALELDDSALYLCASSSLVYEQYFGPGTRLTVT.

The rearrangement joins TRBV7-3 to TRBJ2-3, with D hard to call. Germline values: CDR1 SGHTA, CDR2 FQGTGA. This CDR3 is built from 17 residues. Trimming took 0 bases from V and 0 from J, leaving 13 bases between them. The CDR3 region has the DNA TGTGCCAGCAGCTTAACTTCCCTCGATACTAGCACAGATACGCAGTATTTT. Protein product: CASSLTSLDTSTDTQYF.

This chain joins TRBV2 and TRBJ2-7, with 7 bases fitting TRBD1. Germline-derived CDR1 and CDR2 are SNHLY and FYNNEI. With 9 bases clipped from V and 2 bases from J, the junction kept 10 bases outside the gene matches. The CDR3 is made up of 14 amino acids. The CDR3 loop reads CARGKTGSPYEQYF. In nucleotides, the CDR3 is TGTGCCAGGGGGAAGACAGGGTCGCCCTACGAGCAGTACTTC.

CDR3 sequence: CASSLSYEQYF. CDR3 in DNA: TGTGCCAGCAGCCTCTCCTACGAGCAGTACTTC. J is TRBJ2-7 and V is TRBV9; D remains ambiguous. This CDR3 is built from 11 residues. Trimming pared 4 bases from V and 0 bases from J, leaving 2 bases between. CDR1 is SGDLS and CDR2 is YYNGEE in the germline V gene.

V and J are TRBV18 and TRBJ2-3; D gene uncertain. The CDR3 extends over 15 amino acids. Germline V CDR1 and CDR2: KGHSH, LQKENI. V was pared by 3 bases and J by 1 base, with 11 bases between. The CDR3: CASSPLPPGTDTQYF. The CDR3 DNA is TGTGCCAGCTCACCCCTCCCACCGGGCACAGATACGCAGTATTTT.

The rearrangement uses TRBV19 and TRBJ2-1, with 14 bases that match TRBD2. CDR3 length: 17 residues. V was pared by 6 bases and J by 6 bases, with 10 bases of the junction left unmatched. Looked up from germline, CDR1 is LNHDA and CDR2 is SQIVND (reference sequence). This chain's CDR3 is CASSDLMGLAGANEQFF. The CDR3 DNA follows: TGTGCCAGTAGCGACCTTATGGGACTAGCGGGAGCCAATGAGCAGTTCTTC.

The J gene is TRBJ2-2, the V gene TRBV7-6; D remains unclear. Germline values: CDR1 SGHVS, CDR2 FNYEAQ. V was clipped by 1 base and J by 5 bases, with 8 bases between them. This CDR3 is 14 amino acids long. The CDR3 sequence is CASSLGTLTGELFF. The CDR3 nucleotides read TGTGCCAGCAGCTTAGGTACACTTACCGGGGAGCTGTTTTTT.

This clone was found once. The chain recombines TRBV7-3 with TRBJ1-1, with D possibly TRBD1 on 6 matching bases. V was trimmed by 4 bases and J by 1 base, leaving 10 bases between them. Germline values: CDR1 SGHTA, CDR2 FQGTGA. The CDR3 covers 14 residues. CDR3 protein: CASSYRVGNTEAFF. Here the CDR3 DNA reads TGTGCCAGCAGCTACAGGGTGGGGAACACTGAAGCTTTCTTT.

The CDR3 is CASSLNGQGLGEQYF. The DNA for the CDR3 is TGTGCCAGCAGCTTAAACGGACAGGGATTGGGCGAGCAGTACTTC. The chain joins TRBV11-2 to TRBJ2-7, with 8 bases lining up with TRBD1. Germline values: CDR1 SGHAT, CDR2 FQNNGV. This CDR3 region has 15 residues. Losses at the gene ends were 2 bases for V and 6 bases for J; bases not matched to a gene: 9.

The chain joins TRBV2 to TRBJ1-1; 9 bases line up with TRBD1. The V gene's germline CDR1 is SNHLY and CDR2 FYNNEI. The CDR3 is 12 amino acids. The ends lost 7 bases at V and 11 bases at J; junction bases unmatched: 8. CDR3 protein: CASTEDRGDAFF. The CDR3 bases are TGTGCCAGCACCGAAGACAGGGGGGACGCTTTCTTT.

The V and J genes are TRBV19 and TRBJ2-7; maybe TRBD2 (5 bases). Trimming stripped 5 bases from V and 0 bases from J, with 8 bases between. CDR1 is LNHDA and CDR2 is SQIVND in the germline V gene (reference sequence). CDR3 length: 13 amino acids. CDR3 residues: CASSSGISYEQYF. The CDR3 bases are TGTGCCAGTAGTTCCGGGATCTCCTACGAGCAGTACTTC.

The rearrangement joins TRBV18 to TRBJ1-2; possible D gene TRBD1, 5 bases. Germline V lookup: CDR1 KGHSH, CDR2 LQKENI. Trimming removed 3 bases from V and 7 bases from J, with 9 bases in between. This CDR3 spans 12 amino acids. The CDR3 DNA sequence: TGTGCCAGCTCACCGAGGGGTGGTGGCTACACCTTC. The encoded protein is CASSPRGGGYTF.

The chain carries TRBV5-1 and TRBJ2-2; tentative D call: TRBD2 (5 bases). The germline V gene encodes CDR1 SGHRS and CDR2 YFSETQ. The CDR3 has 15 residues. V was pared by 4 bases and J by 1 base, with 11 bases between. The CDR3 protein is CASSPRRGNTGELFF. CDR3 nucleotides: TGCGCCAGCAGCCCCCGTCGGGGGAACACCGGGGAGCTGTTTTTT.